The rows below give T cell receptor beta chains drawn from one sample of a study of Graves' ophthalmopathy and Graves' hyperthyroidism. TCRdb reprocessed the multiplex PCR reads via MiXCR and lists one record per CDR3 protein. The sample has just over 400,000 distinct CDR3 sequences, roughly 20% seen once. The sample was peripheral blood. The source is a woman aged 18-29 years with stable Graves' hyperthyroidism. Both conserved end residues are part of each CDR3. The order of the fields is D gene, V gene, CDR3 length, clone size, J gene, CDR3 protein, CDR3 DNA. The D gene is left open where the match is weak. Clone size is stated in some rows and not others, as once, few, many or a class when expanded.

d_call: TRBD2; v_call: TRBV2; cdr3_length: 15; clone_size: many; j_call: TRBJ2-7; cdr3_aa: CASSLSGISTYEQYF; cdr3_nt: TGTGCCAGCAGTCTAAGCGGGATTAGTACCTACGAGCAGTACTTC
d_call: .; v_call: TRBV12-3/TRBV12-4; cdr3_length: 14; clone_size: .; j_call: TRBJ2-7; cdr3_aa: CASSLGGVAYEQYF; cdr3_nt: TGTGCCAGCAGTTTGGGAGGCGTCGCCTACGAGCAGTACTTC
d_call: .; v_call: TRBV20-1; cdr3_length: 12; clone_size: many; j_call: TRBJ2-3; cdr3_aa: CSVGLPQDTQYF; cdr3_nt: TGCAGTGTCGGCCTCCCCCAAGATACGCAGTATTTT
d_call: .; v_call: TRBV6-1; cdr3_length: 12; clone_size: many; j_call: TRBJ1-5; cdr3_aa: CASRPFGQPQHF; cdr3_nt: TGTGCCAGCAGGCCTTTCGGTCAGCCCCAGCATTTT
d_call: .; v_call: TRBV20-1; cdr3_length: 16; clone_size: many; j_call: TRBJ1-6; cdr3_aa: CSATMKTTGFGSPLHF; cdr3_nt: TGCAGTGCTACCATGAAAACGACAGGTTTCGGTTCACCCCTCCACTTT
d_call: .; v_call: TRBV7-2; cdr3_length: 16; clone_size: many; j_call: TRBJ2-5; cdr3_aa: CASSLGYLGAQETQYF; cdr3_nt: TGTGCCAGCAGCTTAGGTTACTTGGGTGCCCAAGAGACCCAGTACTTC
d_call: .; v_call: TRBV9; cdr3_length: 15; clone_size: .; j_call: TRBJ2-5; cdr3_aa: CASSVLGGGSETQYF; cdr3_nt: TGTGCCAGCAGCGTACTGGGGGGGGGCTCGGAGACCCAGTACTTC
d_call: .; v_call: TRBV6-1; cdr3_length: 15; clone_size: .; j_call: TRBJ1-5; cdr3_aa: CASGRMFGQNQPQHF; cdr3_nt: TGTGCCAGCGGCCGAATGTTCGGACAGAATCAGCCCCAGCATTTT
d_call: .; v_call: TRBV5-1; cdr3_length: 16; clone_size: many; j_call: TRBJ1-2; cdr3_aa: CASSLYPGGNNYGYTF; cdr3_nt: TGCGCCAGCAGCTTGTACCCTGGGGGCAACAACTATGGCTACACCTTC
d_call: .; v_call: TRBV2; cdr3_length: 11; clone_size: many; j_call: TRBJ2-7; cdr3_aa: CASRPSYEQYF; cdr3_nt: TGTGCCAGCAGACCTTCCTACGAGCAGTACTTC
d_call: .; v_call: TRBV6-5; cdr3_length: 13; clone_size: many; j_call: TRBJ1-2; cdr3_aa: CASSYLGGDGYTF; cdr3_nt: TGTGCCAGCAGTTACTTGGGAGGAGATGGCTACACCTTC